Below, one T cell receptor (beta chain) is given with its context. These data originate in a study of blood T cell repertoires in COVID-19. In the study overall: There were acute and convalescent COVID-19 samples, and they came from the United States, Italy and Spain. PBMCs, B-cell-depleted T cells, or T cells provided the cDNA or gDNA that made up the material.

Source study methods: The authors estimated nucleated cell counts from reference gene primer amplification. Method: immunoSEQ multiplex PCR; TCRdb's copy keeps in-frame clones and lacks some. The DNA was the basis for D and trimming; V, J and clone size are from that table. The sample lists 90,000 to 100,000 clones; around 83% were seen once. There are 15 residues in the CDR3. V was pared by 6 bases and J by 2 bases, with 14 bases between. Germline assignment: CDR1 MNHEY and CDR2 SVGAGI. The genes are TRBV6-5 and TRBJ1-5, with TRBD1 as a possible D gene (6 bases). The sample was peripheral blood. The TCR sequence derives from a man between 65 and 79 years old with active or convalescent COVID-19. This CDR3 reads CASSRGAGGNQPQHF. The CDR3 nucleotides are TGTGCCAGCAGCCGGGGGGCGGGAGGCAATCAGCCCCAGCATTTT.